This T cell receptor (beta chain) comes out of a study of human T cells and chemical hapten exposure. Findings and limits, study-wide: Expanded TCRs were compared with controls, and the expanded TCRs formed significantly more large CDR3 similarity clusters.

This clonotype was counted at least ten times. The target antigen is unknown. Original data processing: Between about 23,224 and 700,000 TCRs appeared in each sample, and the median stood at roughly 100,000. Via MiXCR, TCRdb re-called the RACE reads, giving one row per CDR3 protein. The V and J calls here are based on TCRdb, not the publication. The sample holds tens of thousands of distinct CDR3 sequences, about 9.1% seen once. Specified time point: patch test 1, 2 weeks after DPC sensitization. Described treatment: therapeutic diphenylcyclopropenone sensitization with weekly scalp DPC. At every patch-test visit, blood was drawn before the patch test was applied. The receptor was derived from a woman aged 40-49 years with alopecia areata. Some clones in this sample may be carry-over from other donors' samples. The sequences come from whole blood, collected in connection with sensitization to the hapten diphenylcyclopropenone (DPC).

CDR3: CASSPGTGQETQYF. The CDR3 coding sequence is TGCGCCAGCAGCCCCGGGACAGGACAAGAGACCCAGTACTTC. The chain couples TRBV5-1 to TRBJ2-5; 8 positions agree with TRBD1. The CDR3 has 14 amino acids. The trim removed 4 bases at V and 2 bases at J, leaving 4 bases unmatched. In germline, CDR1 is SGHRS, CDR2 YFSETQ.